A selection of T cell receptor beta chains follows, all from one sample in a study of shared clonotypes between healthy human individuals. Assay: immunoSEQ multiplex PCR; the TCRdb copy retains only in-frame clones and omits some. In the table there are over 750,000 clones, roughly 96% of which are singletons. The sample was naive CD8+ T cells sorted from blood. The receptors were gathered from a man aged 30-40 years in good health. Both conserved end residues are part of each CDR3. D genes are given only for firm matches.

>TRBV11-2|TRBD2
CASSLGTSVYEQYF
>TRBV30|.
CAWSVPGGVNYGYTF
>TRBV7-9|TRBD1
CASSSRQGTTDTQYF
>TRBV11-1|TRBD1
CASSPNDRGHEQYF
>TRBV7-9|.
CASNLGGYEAFF
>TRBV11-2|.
CASSLDHYRVRDQPQHF
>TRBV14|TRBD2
CASSQAGLAGYYTGELFF
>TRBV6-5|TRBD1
CASSYVAGGLYEQYF
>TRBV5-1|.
CASSFDRSYEQYF
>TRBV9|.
CASSVENGYEQYF
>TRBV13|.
CASSSKQGRSYEQYF
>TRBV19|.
CASNAGRSTTGELFF
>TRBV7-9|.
CALRRGAPDTQYF
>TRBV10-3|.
CAISDGNTGELFF
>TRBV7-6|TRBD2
CASSLEGVSASGYNEQFF
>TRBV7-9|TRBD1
CASSLPVVTGGLYF
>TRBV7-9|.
CASSLLNEVGAFF
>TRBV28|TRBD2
CASSQPFPGSGRSGGTDTQYF
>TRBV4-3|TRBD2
CASSQGSGGPYEQYF
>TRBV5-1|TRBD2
CASSLGTSGTAKNIQYF
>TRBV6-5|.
CASSNVGGEQYF
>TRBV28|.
CASSSGSGYEQYF
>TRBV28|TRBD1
CASSFPSETGDQRQFF
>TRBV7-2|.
CASSLVVNTEAFF
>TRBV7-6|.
CASSSFTGTPRTDTQYF
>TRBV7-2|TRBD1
CASSLGQGPWYEQYF
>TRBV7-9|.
CVTPGSGSGANVLTF
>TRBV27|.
CASTGATGELFF
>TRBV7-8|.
CASSGGEFASHSTDTQYF
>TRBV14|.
CASSHEAEVSYEQYF
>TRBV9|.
CASSVEGGGELFF
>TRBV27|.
CASSFFDGKAYNEQFF
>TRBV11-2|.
CASSSTGGEQYF
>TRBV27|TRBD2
CARAGLAGYEQYF
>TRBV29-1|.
CSVEPDGVPNTDTQYF
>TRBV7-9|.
CASSRAETSSSGNTIYF
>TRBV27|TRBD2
CASSSGREGPNEQFF
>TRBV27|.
CASSLYTANTGELFF
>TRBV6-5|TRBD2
CASSWVGGTDTQYF
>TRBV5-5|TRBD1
CASSLGTGVEQFF